The rows below give T cell receptor beta chains drawn from one sample of a study of blood T cell repertoires in COVID-19. The method was immunoSEQ multiplex PCR; TCRdb's version includes in-frame clones alone and lacks a portion of them. This table holds 200,000 to 250,000 clones, around 80% found once. The specimen sequenced was peripheral blood. Receptors originate from an elderly woman with COVID-19, enrolled during active disease. Each CDR3 is given with its conserved first and last residue. D genes are given only for firm matches. Clone size, where shown, is once, few, many, or a class for clones that have expanded.

>TRBD1|TRBJ1-6|-|TRBV19
TGTGCCAGTAACCACAGGGGATCGTCACCCCTCCACTTT
CASNHRGSSPLHF
>-|TRBJ2-1|-|TRBV4-2
TGTGCCAGCAGCCAAGAAGTTCCGTCTATAACCCATAATGAGCAGTTCTTC
CASSQEVPSITHNEQFF
>-|TRBJ1-2|-|TRBV12-3/TRBV12-4
TGTGCCAGCAGTAGTAGATATGGCTACACCTTC
CASSSRYGYTF
>-|TRBJ2-4|-|TRBV19
TGTGCCAGTACCCCCTCGGGGTCCGGCGGGTTGGGCATTCAGTACTTC
CASTPSGSGGLGIQYF
>-|TRBJ2-3|-|TRBV11-2
TGTGCCAGCAGCTTAGAAGGCTGGGCTAGCTCTTCTCGCACAGATACGCAGTATTTT
CASSLEGWASSSRTDTQYF
>TRBD2|TRBJ2-7|-|TRBV5-1
TGCGCCAGCAAACCTATAGCGGGTACATCGGTTGAGGAGCAGTACTTC
CASKPIAGTSVEEQYF
>-|TRBJ2-5|-|TRBV14
TGTGCCAGCAGCCGGACAGAGCACTCCGCCGTTGAGACCCAGTACTTC
CASSRTEHSAVETQYF
>-|TRBJ1-2|-|TRBV28
TGTGCCAGCAGCTCTGCTGGTGGGGGGGACTATGGCTACACCTTC
CASSSAGGGDYGYTF
>TRBD1|TRBJ1-2|-|TRBV7-6
TGTGCCAGCAGCTCTTGGACAGGGGGCTTGGGAGGCTACACCTTC
CASSSWTGGLGGYTF
>TRBD1|TRBJ1-5|-|TRBV10-3
TGTGCCATCAGTGAGTCGGACAGGGGTTTCCAGCCCCAGCATTTT
CAISESDRGFQPQHF
>TRBD1|TRBJ1-2|-|TRBV27
TGTGCCAGCAGTTCGACAGGGGATGCTAACTATGGCTACACCTTC
CASSSTGDANYGYTF
>-|TRBJ1-3|-|TRBV14
TGTGCCAGCAGCCAAGACAGGGGAAACACCATATATTTT
CASSQDRGNTIYF
>-|TRBJ1-3|-|TRBV5-1
TGCGCCAGCAGCTTGGGGTCAGAAAACACCATATATTTT
CASSLGSENTIYF
>-|TRBJ2-7|-|TRBV19
TGTGCCAATAGTATAGCCGACAGAAGCTCCTACGAGCAGTACTTC
CANSIADRSSYEQYF
>TRBD2|TRBJ2-1|-|TRBV2
TGTGCCAGCTCAACAGTAGCGGGGGGCCCCAATGAGCAGTTCTTC
CASSTVAGGPNEQFF
>-|TRBJ2-2|-|TRBV3-1/TRBV3-2
TGTGCCAGCAGCCAAGATGCGGGTTGGGGCGGGGAGCTGTTTTTT
CASSQDAGWGGELFF
>TRBD1|TRBJ1-2|-|TRBV19
TGTGCCAGTAGTAATTACAGGGGTCTTGCGGATGGCTACACCTTC
CASSNYRGLADGYTF
>-|TRBJ2-7|few|TRBV6-5
TGTGCCAGCAGCATGACGGGAGATGCGGCGGAGTACTTC
CASSMTGDAAEYF
>TRBD1|TRBJ1-6|-|TRBV2
TGTGCCAGTCACTCCGGGACAGGACAAACCATCCATCCAGTTAATTCACCCCTCCACTTT
CASHSGTGQTIHPVNSPLHF
>-|TRBJ2-7|-|TRBV11-3
TGTGCCAGCAGCTTGCGGGACGGAGAGCAGTACTTC
CASSLRDGEQYF
>TRBD1|TRBJ2-7|few|TRBV5-1
TGCGCCAGCAGGGCAGGGGGATACGAGCAGTACTTC
CASRAGGYEQYF
>-|TRBJ2-3|-|TRBV18
-
CASSPTAGLVGAGTYF
>TRBD2|TRBJ2-5|-|TRBV6-5
TGTGCCAGCAGGCCGCGGGGGGGGCTAGAGACCCAGTACTTC
CASRPRGGLETQYF
>-|TRBJ1-3|-|TRBV2
TGTGCCAGCAGTGAATATGCAGGGTCCACCTCTGGAAACACCATATATTTT
CASSEYAGSTSGNTIYF
>-|TRBJ1-4|-|TRBV28
TGTGCCAGCAGTTCACGACAGAATGAAAAACTGTTTTTT
CASSSRQNEKLFF
>TRBD2|TRBJ2-3|-|TRBV18
TGTGCCAGCTCACCGGGACTAGGGGTGCAGTATTTT
CASSPGLGVQYF
>TRBD1|TRBJ2-3|-|TRBV15
TGTGCCACCAGCAGAGATGGGACAGGCACAGATACGCAGTATTTT
CATSRDGTGTDTQYF
>-|TRBJ1-1|-|TRBV7-2
TGTGCCAGCAGCTCTCCCCCTTCGGGTATAGCTTTCTTT
CASSSPPSGIAFF
>-|TRBJ2-7|-|TRBV11-1
TGTGCCAGCAGCCCCACGACTACCACCTACTACGAGCAGTACTTC
CASSPTTTTYYEQYF
>TRBD2|TRBJ2-5|once|TRBV9
TGTGCCAGCAGCGCGGGACTGCCGGGGGGGACCCAGTACTTC
CASSAGLPGGTQYF
>-|TRBJ1-5|-|TRBV18
TGTGCCAGCTCACCAGCGGGCAATCAGCCCCAGCATTTT
CASSPAGNQPQHF
>-|TRBJ1-1|-|TRBV18
TGTGCCAGCTCACCGGGACATACGAACACTGAAGCTTTCTTT
CASSPGHTNTEAFF
>-|TRBJ2-5|-|TRBV5-1
TGCGCCAGCAGCTTGGAGGGGGTACTAGGAGAGACCCAGTACTTC
CASSLEGVLGETQYF
>TRBD1|TRBJ1-1|once|TRBV5-5
TGTGCCAGCAGCGCGCCGGACAGGGGAATCACTGAAGCTTTCTTT
CASSAPDRGITEAFF
>-|TRBJ1-1|-|TRBV5-5
TGTGCCAGCAGCTTGGTGGGCCCCGCTGAAGCTTTCTTT
CASSLVGPAEAFF
>-|TRBJ1-5|-|TRBV6-5
TGTGCCAGCACGCAGTCCGATCAAGCCCAGCATTTT
CASTQSDQAQHF
>TRBD2|TRBJ2-7|-|TRBV27
TGTGCCAGCAGTTCGGGACTAGCGGGGACCTACGAGCAGTACTTC
CASSSGLAGTYEQYF
>-|TRBJ2-7|once|TRBV11-2
TGTGCCAGCACTCTGGAGCGGACCGCCTACGAGCAGTACTTC
CASTLERTAYEQYF
>-|TRBJ1-3|-|TRBV6-1
TGTGCCAGCAGTGAACACAGCTCTGGAAACACCATATATTTT
CASSEHSSGNTIYF
>-|TRBJ2-1|-|TRBV14
TGTGCCAGCAGCCACAGGGTAATTAGTGAGCAGTTCTTC
CASSHRVISEQFF
>TRBD2|TRBJ2-1|-|TRBV7-7
TGTGCTAGCAGCTTAGTGGGTCCCCACCACGGACTAGCGGAGAGCTCCTACAATGAGCAGTTCTTC
CASSLVGPHHGLAESSYNEQFF
>-|TRBJ2-3|-|TRBV9
TGTGCCAGCAGCGTAGGTCGCTCGTCAGGCGCAGATACGCAGTATTTT
CASSVGRSSGADTQYF
>TRBD1|TRBJ1-1|-|TRBV29-1
TGCAGCGTTGGCCCGGACAGGGGGGCTGAAGCTTTCTTT
CSVGPDRGAEAFF